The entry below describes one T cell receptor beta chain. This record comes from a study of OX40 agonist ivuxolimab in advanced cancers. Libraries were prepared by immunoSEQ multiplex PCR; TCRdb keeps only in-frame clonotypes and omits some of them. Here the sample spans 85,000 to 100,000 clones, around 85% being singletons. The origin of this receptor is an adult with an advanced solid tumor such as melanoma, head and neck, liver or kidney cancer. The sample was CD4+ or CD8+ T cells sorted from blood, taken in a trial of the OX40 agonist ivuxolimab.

The DNA of the CDR3 is TGTGCCAGCAGCTTAGAATTGGCCGGGGAGCTGTTTTTT. Translated: CASSLELAGELFF. This chain links TRBV7-3 with TRBJ2-2; D uncertain. Trimming shortened V by 2 bases and J by 6 bases, and 7 bases separated the two germline ends. CDR3 length: 13 amino acids. CDR1 is SGHTA and CDR2 is FQGTGA in the germline V gene.